A selection of T cell receptor beta chains follows, all from one sample in a study of cytomegalovirus exposure and HLA in healthy donors. The protocol was immunoSEQ multiplex PCR, while the TCRdb copy is restricted to in-frame clones and leaves out a portion. The sample comprises around 180,000 clones, 70% to 80% of which are singletons, and roughly 1.5% rests with the top ten. The specimen sequenced was PBMCs. Receptor source: a woman between 50 and 59 years old in good health and CMV-seronegative. Both conserved end residues are part of each CDR3. A D gene is named only where the DNA matches it firmly. The size of a clone is reported for some rows only, either as once, few or many, or as a class for expanded clones.

few	TRBJ1-2	14	NA	TRBV7-9	CASSGGGGGNGYTF	TGTGCCAGCAGCGGGGGTGGGGGAGGCAATGGCTACACCTTC
NA	TRBJ2-1	14	TRBD2	TRBV15	CATSRPSGRGLQFF	TGTGCCACCAGCAGGCCTAGCGGGAGGGGTCTTCAGTTCTTC
once	TRBJ2-7	15	NA	TRBV5-5	CASSFRGALSYEQYF	TGTGCCAGCAGCTTTCGGGGGGCCCTCTCCTACGAGCAGTACTTC
few	TRBJ2-7	13	TRBD1	TRBV10-3	CAISQGALYEQYF	TGTGCCATCAGTCAGGGGGCCCTCTACGAGCAGTACTTC
few	TRBJ1-1	14	TRBD1	TRBV2	CASKFGTGATEAFF	TGTGCCAGCAAGTTTGGGACAGGGGCTACTGAAGCTTTCTTT
NA	TRBJ1-4	15	TRBD1	TRBV6-6	CASSGTGGTGEKLFF	TGTGCCAGCAGTGGGACAGGGGGTACAGGTGAAAAACTGTTTTTT
NA	TRBJ2-3	15	TRBD2	TRBV10-1	CAPLRPAGNPDTQYF	TGCGCCCCCCTTCGCCCAGCGGGGAACCCAGATACGCAGTATTTT
NA	TRBJ2-5	15	NA	TRBV9	CASSIGLQGQETQYF	TGTGCCAGCAGCATTGGTCTTCAGGGACAAGAGACCCAGTACTTC
NA	TRBJ1-3	14	NA	TRBV7-2	CASSQTTSGNTIYF	TGTGCCAGCAGCCAAACAACGTCCGGAAACACCATATATTTT
NA	TRBJ1-1	14	TRBD1	TRBV5-5	CASSFIQGSTEAFF	TGTGCCAGCAGCTTTATACAGGGGAGCACTGAAGCTTTCTTT
NA	TRBJ2-1	18	TRBD2	TRBV4-2	CASSQDAPASGSSYEQFF	TGTGCCAGCAGCCAAGATGCACCCGCTAGCGGGAGTTCATATGAGCAGTTCTTC
NA	TRBJ1-5	16	NA	TRBV5-8	CASSLVRGRGNQPQHF	TGTGCCAGCAGCTTGGTCAGGGGAAGAGGCAATCAGCCCCAGCATTTT
NA	TRBJ2-7	15	TRBD1	TRBV11-2	CASRAVTGGLYEQYF	TGTGCCAGCCGTGCTGTCACAGGGGGCCTCTACGAGCAGTACTTC
NA	TRBJ1-5	17	TRBD1	TRBV27	CASSAWTGGANNQPQHF	TGTGCCAGCAGTGCCTGGACAGGGGGCGCGAATAATCAGCCCCAGCATTTT
NA	TRBJ1-6	15	TRBD1	TRBV6-6	CAMGRVDRVNSPLHF	TGTGCCATGGGAAGGGTAGACAGGGTTAATTCACCCCTCCACTTT
NA	TRBJ2-1	13	NA	TRBV7-3	CASSLGPRNEQFF	TGTGCCAGCAGCTTAGGGCCCCGCAATGAGCAGTTCTTC
NA	TRBJ1-5	15	TRBD1	TRBV9	CASSVDGQGNQPQHF	TGTGCCAGCAGCGTAGACGGACAGGGAAATCAGCCCCAGCATTTT
NA	TRBJ2-7	14	TRBD1	TRBV15	CATSKGTGSDEQYF	TGTGCCACCAGTAAAGGGACAGGGAGTGACGAGCAGTACTTC
NA	TRBJ1-3	14	NA	TRBV6-1	CASSETVSGNTIYF	TGTGCCAGCAGTGAGACAGTCTCTGGAAACACCATATATTTT
few	TRBJ1-5	15	NA	TRBV5-6	CASSRYSGDNQPQHF	TGTGCCAGCAGCCGATACTCCGGGGACAATCAGCCCCAGCATTTT
NA	TRBJ2-7	17	NA	TRBV9	CASSVGSKGSGSYEQYF	TGTGCCAGCAGCGTAGGGTCTAAGGGCTCGGGATCCTACGAGCAGTACTTC
few	TRBJ1-1	15	NA	TRBV2	CASRVTSTGNTEAFF	TGTGCCAGCAGAGTCACCTCGACAGGGAACACTGAAGCTTTCTTT
NA	TRBJ2-7	16	TRBD2	TRBV5-1	CASSSDGLAGTYEQYF	TGCGCCAGCAGCTCAGATGGACTAGCGGGGACCTACGAGCAGTACTTC
NA	TRBJ1-1	14	TRBD1	TRBV6-5	CASSFAQATGAAFF	TGTGCCAGCAGTTTCGCCCAAGCTACAGGGGCAGCTTTCTTT